This T cell receptor beta chain was sequenced during a study of cytomegalovirus exposure and HLA in healthy donors. This CDR3 spans 16 amino acids. Per the germline V gene, CDR1 is KGHSH and CDR2 is LQKENI. V was trimmed by 3 bases and J by 0 bases, leaving 13 bases between them. Remarks on this clone: Antigen unknown.

Measured with immunoSEQ multiplex PCR; TCRdb has only the in-frame clones, and not every one. The sample includes 150,000 to 200,000 clones, 85% seen only once; the top ten take about 16%. General study results and limits: A later analysis found first-cohort TCR clusters tended to co-occur in the 130 or so validation repertoires. Cytomegalovirus association was assigned to more than 150 TCR beta chains.

The sequenced sample consisted of PBMCs. The receptor was derived from a man aged 18-30 years in good health and CMV-seropositive. This chain connects TRBV18 to TRBJ2-3, with D possibly matching TRBD2 (6 bases). CDR3 DNA: TGTGCCAGCTCACCTCTCTCTAGCGCTAGCACAGATACGCAGTATTTT. It yields the protein CASSPLSSASTDTQYF. The variable domain in full, completed from reference TRBV18 and TRBJ2-3, reads NAGVMQNPRHLVRRRGQEARLRCSPMKGHSHVYWYRQLPEEGLKFMVYLQKENIIDESGMPKERFSAEFPKEGPSILRIQQVVRGDSAAYFCASSPLSSASTDTQYFGPGTRLTVL.